The clone carrying this TCR beta chain has only a few counts. Its antigen is unknown. This sample is part of a study of T-cell memory formation after mild COVID-19. On the study more broadly: TCR clusters were mostly confined to one donor each.

Notes on the study in general: CD4+ contracting clones were found mainly in CM and EM, and CD8+ ones in EMRA.

This CDR3 comprises 18 residues. V shed 0 bases and J 0 bases; nucleotides not matched to a gene: 11. Germline V CDR1 and CDR2: LGHDT, YNNKEL (reference sequence). A single record per CDR3 protein comes from TCRdb applying MiXCR to the 5' RACE reads. In the table there are nearly 110,000 distinct CDR3 sequences, roughly an eighth of which are singletons. This TCR was recovered from a man younger than 30 who had mild COVID-19 (a few samples of this study predate the infection). Cell type and time point are not known. Sequenced material: PBMCs or a T cell subset sorted from them (not recorded which). The chain uses TRBV3-1 and TRBJ2-7; 7 nucleotides match TRBD2. Here the CDR3 DNA reads TGTGCCAGCAGCCAAGACCCGCTCGCGGGGGTTCTCTCCTACGAGCAGTACTTC. Translation: CASSQDPLAGVLSYEQYF.